The 3 T cell receptor beta chains below were found in one sample sequenced in a study of PD-L1 blockade in urothelial cancer. As for time point: pretreatment peripheral blood. The assay was immunoSEQ multiplex PCR, and TCRdb's table has in-frame clones only and misses some. The sample has around 100,000 clones, more than 75% seen once. Here the sequenced sample was PBMCs, taken around atezolizumab (anti-PD-L1) treatment. The receptors stem from a man aged 55 to 70 with urothelial cancer.

CDR3 sequence (DNA): TGTGCCAGCAGCCCGTTGAAACCGCCGAATGAGGCCCAGTACTTC. It translates to CASSPLKPPNEAQYF. V is TRBV14 and J is TRBJ2-5; D is undetermined. Trimming took off 4 bases at V and 9 bases at J, with 21 bases between the two ends. CDR3 size: 15 residues. Germline V CDR1 and CDR2: SGHDN, FVKESK.

The chain carries TRBV7-2 and TRBJ1-4; a weak D match, TRBD1 (5 bases). The V end lost 2 bases, the J end lost 8 bases, and 12 bases lay between the germline ends. Per the germline V gene, CDR1 is SGHTA and CDR2 is FQGNSA. The CDR3 has 14 amino acids. The CDR3 here is CASSLFRDTEKLFF. Written as DNA, the CDR3 is TGTGCCAGCAGCTTATTCAGGGATACCGAAAAACTGTTTTTT.

The gene calls are TRBV6-5 and TRBJ1-3; the D is unclear. The germline V and J ends were trimmed by 6 bases and 4 bases, with 13 bases remaining between them. Germline-derived CDR1 and CDR2 are MNHEY and SVGAGI. The CDR3 contains 14 residues. CDR3 loop: CASRGPREGNTIYF. CDR3 sequence (DNA): TGTGCCAGCAGAGGACCACGGGAGGGAAACACCATATATTTT.